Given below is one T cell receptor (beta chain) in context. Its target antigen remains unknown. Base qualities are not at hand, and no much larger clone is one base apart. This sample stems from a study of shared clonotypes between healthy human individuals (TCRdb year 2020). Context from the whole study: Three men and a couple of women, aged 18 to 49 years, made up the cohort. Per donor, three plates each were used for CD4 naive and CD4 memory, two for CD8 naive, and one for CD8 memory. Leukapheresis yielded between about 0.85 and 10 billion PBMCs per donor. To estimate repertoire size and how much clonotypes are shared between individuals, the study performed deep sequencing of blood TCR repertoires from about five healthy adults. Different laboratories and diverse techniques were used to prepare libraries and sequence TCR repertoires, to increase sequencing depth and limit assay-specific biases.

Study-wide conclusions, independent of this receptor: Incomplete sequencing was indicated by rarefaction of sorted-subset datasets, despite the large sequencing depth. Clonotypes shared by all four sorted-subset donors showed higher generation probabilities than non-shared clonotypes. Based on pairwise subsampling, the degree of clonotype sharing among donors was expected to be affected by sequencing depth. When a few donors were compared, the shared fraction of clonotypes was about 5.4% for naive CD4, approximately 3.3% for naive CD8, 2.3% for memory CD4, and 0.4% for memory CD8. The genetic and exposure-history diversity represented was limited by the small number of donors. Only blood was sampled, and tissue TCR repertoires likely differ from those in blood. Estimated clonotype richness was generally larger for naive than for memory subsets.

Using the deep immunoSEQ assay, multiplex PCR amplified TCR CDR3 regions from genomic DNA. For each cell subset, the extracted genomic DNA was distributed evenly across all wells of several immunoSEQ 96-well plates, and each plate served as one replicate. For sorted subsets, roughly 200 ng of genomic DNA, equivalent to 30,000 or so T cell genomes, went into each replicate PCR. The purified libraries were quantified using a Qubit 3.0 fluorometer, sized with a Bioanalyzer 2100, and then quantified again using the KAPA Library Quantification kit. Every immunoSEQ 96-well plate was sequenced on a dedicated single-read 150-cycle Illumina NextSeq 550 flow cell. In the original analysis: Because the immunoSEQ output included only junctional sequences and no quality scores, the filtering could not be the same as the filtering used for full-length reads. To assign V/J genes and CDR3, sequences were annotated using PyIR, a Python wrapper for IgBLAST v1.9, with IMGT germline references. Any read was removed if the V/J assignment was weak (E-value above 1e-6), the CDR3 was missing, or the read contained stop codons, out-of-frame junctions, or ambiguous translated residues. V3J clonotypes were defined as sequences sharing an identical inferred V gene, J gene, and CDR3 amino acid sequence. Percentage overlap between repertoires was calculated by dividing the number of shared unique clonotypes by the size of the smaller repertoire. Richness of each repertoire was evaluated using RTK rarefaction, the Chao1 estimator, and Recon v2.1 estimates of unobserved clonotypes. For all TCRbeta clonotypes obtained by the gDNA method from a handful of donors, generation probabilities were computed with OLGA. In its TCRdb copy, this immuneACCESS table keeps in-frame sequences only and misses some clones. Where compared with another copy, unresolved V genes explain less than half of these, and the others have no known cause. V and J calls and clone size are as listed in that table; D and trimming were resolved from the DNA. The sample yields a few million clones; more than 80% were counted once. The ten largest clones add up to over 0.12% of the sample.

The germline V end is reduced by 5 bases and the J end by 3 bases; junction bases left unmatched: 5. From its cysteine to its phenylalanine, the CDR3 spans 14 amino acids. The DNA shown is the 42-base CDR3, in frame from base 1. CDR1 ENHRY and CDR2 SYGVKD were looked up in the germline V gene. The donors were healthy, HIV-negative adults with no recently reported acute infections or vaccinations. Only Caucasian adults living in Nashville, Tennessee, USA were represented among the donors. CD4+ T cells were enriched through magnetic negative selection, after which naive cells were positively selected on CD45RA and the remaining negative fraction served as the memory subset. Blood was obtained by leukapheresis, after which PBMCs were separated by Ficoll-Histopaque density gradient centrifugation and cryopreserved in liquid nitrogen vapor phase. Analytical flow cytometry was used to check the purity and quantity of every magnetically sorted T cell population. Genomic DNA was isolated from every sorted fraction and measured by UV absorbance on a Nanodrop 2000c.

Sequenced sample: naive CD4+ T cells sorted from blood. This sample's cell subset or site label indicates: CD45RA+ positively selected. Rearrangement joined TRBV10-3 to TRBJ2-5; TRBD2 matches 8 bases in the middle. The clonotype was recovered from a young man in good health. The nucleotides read TGTGCCATCAGTCTTAGCGGGGTGGAAGAGACCCAGTACTTC. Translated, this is CAISLSGVEETQYF.